This T cell receptor beta chain is drawn from a study of T-cell reconstitution after alpha-beta-depleted transplantation in children. General study results and limits: Reportedly, roughly two months post-transplant, alpha-beta T cells arose from several hundred expanded graft clones. There were some patients whose high TCRbeta diversity at day 60 came from surviving recipient T cells and thymic progenitors.

This clonotype was seen repeatedly, ten times or more. Antigen unknown. Unique molecular identifiers featured in how the TCRbeta library was prepared. TCRdb reprocessed the PCR reads with MiXCR, giving one entry per CDR3 protein. The table lists about 90,000 distinct CDR3 sequences, around a sixth of them singletons. After removal of 6 bases from V and 4 bases from J, the junction contained 4 bases not matched to a gene. This CDR3 comprises 13 residues. Germline lookup yields CDR1 SQVTM and CDR2 ANQGSEA. Sequenced material: PBMCs, mostly from graft donor cells, taken 180 days after TCRalphabeta/CD19-depleted stem cell transplant. This clonotype was sampled from a male patient aged 2 to 10 who had a stem cell transplant for acute lymphoblastic leukemia, so the T cells may come from the graft donor. The V call is TRBV29-1, the J call TRBJ1-5; 9 bases fit TRBD1. The CDR3 region is CSVGTGRNQPQHF. DNA for the CDR3: TGCAGCGTCGGGACAGGGCGGAATCAGCCCCAGCATTTT.